These 26 T cell receptor beta chains were all obtained from the same sample, sequenced in a study of shared clonotypes between healthy human individuals. Sequencing used immunoSEQ multiplex PCR; TCRdb keeps in-frame clones, though not all of them. The repertoire consists of more than 1,200,000 clones, with 98% to 99% occurring once and the leading ten covering roughly 0.35%. Sequencing was performed on naive CD4+ T cells sorted from blood. As for subset: CD45RA+ positively selected. The receptor set was obtained from a young man in good health.

The rearrangement links TRBV7-2 to TRBJ2-2, with 11 bases lining up with TRBD2. Germline CDR1 is SGHTA and CDR2 is FQGNSA. The CDR3 is made up of 16 amino acids. V was pared by 6 bases and J by 7 bases, with 10 bases of the junction left unmatched. CDR3 protein: CASSSTSGNVYGELFF. The DNA of the CDR3 is TGTGCCAGCAGTTCGACTAGCGGGAACGTCTACGGGGAGCTGTTTTTT. The variable domain in full, completed from reference TRBV7-2 and TRBJ2-2, reads GAGVSQSPSNKVTEKGKDVELRCDPISGHTALYWYRQSLGQGLEFLIYFQGNSAPDKSGLPSDRFSAERTGGSVSTLTIQRTQQEDSAVYLCASSSTSGNVYGELFFGEGSRLTVL.

The V and J genes are TRBV11-3 and TRBJ2-3, with D maybe TRBD2 (6 bases). This CDR3 is 13 amino acids long. Germline loops: CDR1 SGHNT, CDR2 YENEEA. V lost 1 base and J lost 8, with 10 bases in between. CDR3 sequence: CASSLGRGGTQYF. DNA of the CDR3: TGTGCCAGCAGCTTAGGAAGGGGAGGTACGCAGTATTTT. Drawing the rest from reference TRBV11-3 and TRBJ2-3, the complete variable domain is EAGVVQSPRYKIIEKKQPVAFWCNPISGHNTLYWYLQNLGQGPELLIRYENEEAVDDSQLPKDRFSAERLKGVDSTLKIQPAELGDSAVYLCASSLGRGGTQYFGPGTRLTVL.

V usage is TRBV5-1 and J usage is TRBJ2-7; 10 nucleotides match TRBD1. The CDR3 is 16 residues long. Germline values: CDR1 SGHRS, CDR2 YFSETQ. After removal of 0 bases from V and 4 bases from J, the junction contained 7 bases not matched to a gene. The CDR3 bases are TGCGCCAGCAGCTTGGGTCCGACAGGGGGCTTATACGAGCAGTACTTC. This gives the protein CASSLGPTGGLYEQYF.

Here the CDR3 reads CATRPWTGKDRNEQFF. In DNA form, the CDR3 reads TGTGCCACTCGTCCCTGGACAGGGAAGGATAGGAATGAGCAGTTCTTC. V gene TRBV10-3 combines with J gene TRBJ2-1; 8 nucleotides align to TRBD1. Germline V lookup: CDR1 ENHRY, CDR2 SYGVKD. The CDR3 covers 16 residues. V lost 10 bases, J lost 7 bases, and 18 bases stayed unmatched.

The CDR3 is CSAASTGELFF. The DNA for the CDR3 is TGCAGCGCGGCTAGCACCGGGGAGCTGTTTTTT. The chain recombines TRBV29-1 with TRBJ2-2; no definite D call. Germline CDR1 is SQVTM and CDR2 is ANQGSEA. Trimming stripped 7 bases from V and 4 bases from J, with 7 bases between. The CDR3 runs 11 residues.

J is TRBJ2-7 and V is TRBV5-4, with a weak D call TRBD1 (6 bases). Germline values: CDR1 SGHNT, CDR2 YYREEE (reference sequence). V lost 4 bases and J lost 4, with 12 bases in between. The CDR3 length is 13 residues. CDR3 nucleotide sequence: TGTGCCAGCAGCATTGGACAGAAGTACGAGCAGTACTTC. Protein sequence: CASSIGQKYEQYF.

This clone showed up just once. The CDR3 DNA sequence: TGTGCCAGCAGCGAGGGACTTCATAGCAATCAGCCCCAGCATTTT. Its protein is CASSEGLHSNQPQHF. The chain uses TRBV7-9 and TRBJ1-5; a weak D match, TRBD1 (5 bases). V was pared by 5 bases and J by 0 bases, with 11 bases between. This CDR3 contains 15 residues. Germline values: CDR1 SEHNR, CDR2 FQNEAQ (reference sequence). Using reference TRBV7-9 and TRBJ1-5 for the parts outside the CDR3, the full variable domain is DTGVSQNPRHKITKRGQNVTFRCDPISEHNRLYWYRQTLGQGPEFLTYFQNEAQLEKSRLLSDRFSAERPKGSFSTLEIQRTEQGDSAMYLCASSEGLHSNQPQHFGDGTRLSIL.

The V and J genes are TRBV2 and TRBJ1-1, with TRBD1 identical over 8 bases. V was pared by 2 bases and J by 6 bases, with 5 bases of the junction left unmatched. Germline lookup yields CDR1 SNHLY and CDR2 FYNNEI. CDR3 size: 14 residues. Here the CDR3 reads CASSERTGYAEAFF. The CDR3 coding sequence is TGTGCCAGCAGTGAAAGGACAGGGTACGCTGAAGCTTTCTTT.

The chain carries TRBV5-1 and TRBJ1-1; the D is unclear. Trimming cost V 4 bases and J 6 bases, with 19 bases left between them. The CDR3 contains 15 residues. Germline CDR1 reads SGHRS; CDR2 reads YFSETQ. CDR3 protein: CASSKGGSEEPEAFF. The CDR3 nucleotides are TGCGCCAGCAGCAAGGGAGGGTCCGAGGAGCCTGAAGCTTTCTTT.

This chain connects TRBV28 to TRBJ2-1; 9 bases line up with TRBD1. The length of the CDR3 is 16 residues. Trimming removed 5 bases from V and 4 bases from J; junction bases left unmatched: 9. CDR1 is MDHEN, CDR2 SYDVKM, per germline. The CDR3 loop reads CASSVSGTGTYNEQFF. The CDR3 bases are TGTGCCAGCAGTGTGTCCGGGACAGGGACGTACAATGAGCAGTTCTTC.

V usage is TRBV6-5 and J usage is TRBJ1-3; 8 bases map to TRBD1. CDR1 MNHEY and CDR2 SVGAGI come from the germline V gene. CDR3 length: 15 residues. V was clipped by 0 bases and J by 7 bases; unmatched bases: 5. In DNA form, the CDR3 reads TGTGCCAGCAGTTACTCAGGACAGGGTCTGAACACCATATATTTT. It is translated as CASSYSGQGLNTIYF.

This chain links TRBV5-8 with TRBJ1-5; D uncertain. This CDR3 has 13 residues. Trimming pared 7 bases from V and 6 bases from J, leaving 14 bases between. CDR1 is SGHTS and CDR2 is YDEGEE in the germline V gene. Here the CDR3 reads CASSGRAGQPQHF. CDR3 sequence (DNA): TGTGCCAGCTCCGGACGGGCCGGTCAGCCCCAGCATTTT.

The gene calls are TRBV15 and TRBJ1-2; possibly TRBD1 for D (6 bases). The CDR3 has 16 residues. In germline, CDR1 is LNHNV, CDR2 YYDKDF (reference sequence). Between the trimmed V and J ends, which lost 0 bases and 4 bases, there was a span of 15 bases. In DNA, the CDR3 is TGTGCCACCAGCAGAGATGGGGCAGGGGTTACCTATGGCTACACCTTC. As protein: CATSRDGAGVTYGYTF.

Of note for this clone: This sample includes further DNA sequences coding for the same CDR3. V is TRBV9 and J is TRBJ2-1, with D unresolved. The CDR3 is 13 amino acids. Germline V CDR1 and CDR2: SGDLS, YYNGEE. V was cut by 0 bases and J by 5 bases, with 6 bases left in between. The CDR3 DNA is TGTGCCAGCAGCGTAGGACTTAACAATGAGCAGTTCTTC. Amino acids: CASSVGLNNEQFF.

V gene TRBV19 combines with J gene TRBJ1-2; 9 positions match TRBD1. The CDR3 sequence is 14 residues long. The V gene end was trimmed by 5 bases and the J gene end by 7 bases; junction bases not matched to a gene: 8. The germline CDR1 and CDR2 sequences are LNHDA and SQIVND (reference sequence). The CDR3 loop is CASSFRQGGPGYTF. The DNA of the CDR3 is TGTGCCAGTAGTTTCCGACAGGGGGGGCCTGGCTACACCTTC.

J is TRBJ2-5 and V is TRBV15; 7 bases match TRBD1. The CDR3 runs to 14 residues. V lost 3 bases, J lost 5 bases, and 6 bases stayed unmatched. Germline CDR1 and CDR2: LNHNV and YYDKDF (reference sequence). CDR3 region: CATSRRGRGETQYF. The CDR3 nucleotides are TGTGCCACCAGCAGGAGGGGGCGTGGGGAGACCCAGTACTTC.

The gene calls are TRBV29-1 and TRBJ2-1; D is possibly TRBD2 (6 bases). This CDR3 has 11 residues. CDR1 SQVTM and CDR2 ANQGSEA come from the germline V gene. V lost 7 bases and J lost 4, with 8 bases in between. CDR3: CSGTTYNEQFF. CDR3 DNA: TGCAGCGGGACTACATACAATGAGCAGTTCTTC.

The chain couples TRBV10-3 to TRBJ2-2, with 8 nucleotides matching TRBD2. The V and J ends lost 2 bases and 6 bases, in that order; junction bases with no gene match: 2. The germline gives CDR1 ENHRY, CDR2 SYGVKD. CDR3 length: 14 amino acids. The CDR3, as DNA: TGTGCCATCAGTGAGGGACTAGCCGCCGGGGAGCTGTTTTTT. Translation gives CAISEGLAAGELFF.

CDR3 loop: CATSRGLDSIYEQYF. The CDR3 DNA is TGTGCCACCAGCAGAGGACTAGATTCCATCTACGAGCAGTACTTC. The chain combines TRBV15 with TRBJ2-7; D may be TRBD2 (6 bases). The V end was cut by 1 base, the J end by 3 bases, with 13 bases between. CDR3 size: 15 residues. Germline assignment: CDR1 LNHNV and CDR2 YYDKDF (reference sequence).

The CDR3 loop is CASSVTSGSVTDTQYF. In DNA, the CDR3 is TGTGCCAGCTCAGTAACTAGCGGGAGTGTGACAGATACGCAGTATTTT. The chain recombines TRBV18 with TRBJ2-3, with 11 bases lining up with TRBD2. Trimming at V came to 5 bases and at J to 3 bases, leaving 7 bases not matched to a gene. The CDR3 is 16 amino acids. Looked up from germline, CDR1 is KGHSH and CDR2 is LQKENI.

The table lists this clone with a count of one. At one end the junction does not follow the germline gene, possibly because of a read error. CDR3 residues: CASSLVGSQSYEQYF. The CDR3 nucleotides are TGTGCCAGTAGTTTAGTAGGCAGTCAGTCCTACGAGCAGTACTTC. The J gene is TRBJ2-7, the V gene TRBV28; D not resolved. This CDR3 contains 15 residues. Germline CDR1 reads MDHEN; CDR2 reads SYDVKM.

The J gene is TRBJ1-5, the V gene TRBV6-6, with TRBD1 matching over 10 bases. In germline, CDR1 is MNHNY, CDR2 SVGAGI (reference sequence). V shed 6 bases and J 3 bases; nucleotides not matched to a gene: 8. The length of the CDR3 is 16 residues. In DNA, the CDR3 is TGTGCCAGCAGCCAAGGGACAGGGGCGGCCAATCAGCCCCAGCATTTT. Translating it yields CASSQGTGAANQPQHF.

The chain has TRBV15 and TRBJ2-2; D is undetermined. V lost 8 bases and J lost 4, with 11 bases in between. Germline V gives CDR1 LNHNV, CDR2 YYDKDF (reference sequence). This CDR3 region has 13 residues. The CDR3 loop is CATAGFSTGELFF. In DNA, the CDR3 is TGTGCCACCGCTGGTTTTAGCACCGGGGAGCTGTTTTTT.

The chain has TRBV19 and TRBJ1-1; D ambiguous. Germline loops: CDR1 LNHDA, CDR2 SQIVND (reference sequence). V shed 3 bases and J shed 3 bases, with 8 bases lying between them. The length of the CDR3 is 13 residues. The CDR3 bases are TGTGCCAGTAGTATGGTCCGGGACACTGAAGCTTTCTTT. Translated: CASSMVRDTEAFF.

This clone showed up just once. The rearrangement links TRBV28 to TRBJ1-5, with D unclear. The CDR3 length is 10 residues. CDR1 MDHEN and CDR2 SYDVKM come from the germline V gene. The V and J ends lost 8 bases and 6 bases respectively, with 5 bases between them. CDR3 coding DNA: TGTGCCAGCGGGGTTCAGCCCCAGCATTTT. It is translated as CASGVQPQHF.

This sequence joins TRBV4-3 and TRBJ2-5; D may be TRBD2 (5 bases). The CDR3 runs 18 residues. The V end lost 0 bases, the J end lost 4 bases, and 21 bases lay between the germline ends. CDR1 and CDR2 from the germline V gene are LGHNA and YSLEER. This CDR3 is CASSQDRSLGAYGETQYF. CDR3 in DNA: TGCGCCAGCAGCCAAGATAGGTCACTAGGTGCCTATGGAGAGACCCAGTACTTC.